The 4 T cell receptor beta chains below all came from one sample that was sequenced in a study of T cells expressing NK-cell markers. Reanalyzing the 5' RACE reads, TCRdb keeps one entry per CDR3 protein, without DNA. Found here are around 470,000 distinct CDR3 sequences; the top ten clones hold 1.4% to 1.5%. The specimen sequenced was blood T cells: a sorted CD56 or NKG2C T cell subset, CD4+ or CD8+ T cells, or bulk PBMC T cells (not recorded which). These receptors were taken from a woman aged 45-59 years in good health.

The gene calls are TRBV20-1 and TRBJ2-5; TCRdb selects TRBD2, and the lack of DNA leaves this call unchecked. CDR1 and CDR2 from the germline V gene are DFQATT and SNEGSKA (reference sequence). The CDR3 sequence is 15 residues long. The CDR3 reads CSASEGTSRQETQYF.

J is TRBJ2-3 and V is TRBV3-1; without DNA, the TCRdb call of TRBD1 cannot be checked. From germline, CDR1 is LGHDT and CDR2 YNNKEL (reference sequence). This CDR3 is built from 15 residues. The CDR3 loop is CASSQDRDRGDTQYF.

The rearrangement joins TRBV10-3 to TRBJ1-4. Per germline, CDR1 ENHRY and CDR2 SYGVKD. The CDR3 runs to 15 residues. The CDR3 reads CAIRKTPDNNEKLFF.

The chain recombines TRBV27 with TRBJ1-2; with no DNA, the TCRdb D assignment of TRBD1 cannot be verified. CDR1 and CDR2 from the germline V gene are MNHEY and SMNVEV (reference sequence). The CDR3 runs 13 residues. The CDR3 here is CASSQGAGYGYTF.